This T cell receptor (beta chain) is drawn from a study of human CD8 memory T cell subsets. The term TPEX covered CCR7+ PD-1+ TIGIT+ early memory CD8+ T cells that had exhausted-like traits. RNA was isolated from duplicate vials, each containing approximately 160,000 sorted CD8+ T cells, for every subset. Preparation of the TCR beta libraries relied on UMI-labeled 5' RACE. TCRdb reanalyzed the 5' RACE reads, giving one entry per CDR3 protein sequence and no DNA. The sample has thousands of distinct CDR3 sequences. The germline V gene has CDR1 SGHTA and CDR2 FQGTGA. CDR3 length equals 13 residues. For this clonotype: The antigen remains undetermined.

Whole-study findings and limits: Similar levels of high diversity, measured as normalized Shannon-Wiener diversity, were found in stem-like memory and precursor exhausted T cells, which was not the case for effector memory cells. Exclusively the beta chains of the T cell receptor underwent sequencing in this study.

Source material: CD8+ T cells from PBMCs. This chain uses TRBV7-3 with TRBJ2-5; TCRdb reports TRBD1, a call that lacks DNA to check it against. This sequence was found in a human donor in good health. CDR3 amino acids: CASSSQGRETQYF.